This T cell receptor beta chain was recorded in a study of cytomegalovirus exposure and HLA in healthy donors. Use of 60 Vbeta and 13 Jbeta primers characterized the PCR. Repertoires were generated with immunoSEQ multiplex PCR, while TCRdb's copy carries only in-frame clones and drops some. This sample carries 200,000 to 250,000 clones, 70% to 85% of them seen once, and the ten largest clones take around 0.57%. Specimen: PBMCs. This sequence originates from a woman in her 40s in good health and CMV-seronegative.

Here the CDR3 reads CASSHQGYQETQYF. CDR3 sequence (DNA): TGCGCCAGCAGCCATCAGGGTTACCAAGAGACCCAGTACTTC. The chain combines TRBV5-1 with TRBJ2-5; a possible D gene is TRBD1 (5 bases). Per the germline V gene, CDR1 is SGHRS and CDR2 is YFSETQ. The CDR3 consists of 14 residues. The V gene lost 4 bases and the J gene lost 0 bases, with 10 bases spanning the gap.